The 2 T cell receptor beta chains below come from one sample, sequenced in a study of cytomegalovirus exposure and HLA in healthy donors. The primer mix had 60 Vbeta and 13 Jbeta primers. Assay: immunoSEQ multiplex PCR; the TCRdb copy retains only in-frame clones and omits some. The sample lists tens of thousands of clones, approximately 79% occurring once. Sequencing used PBMCs. Receptor source: a woman in her thirties or forties in good health and CMV-seropositive.

The V and J genes are TRBV25-1 and TRBJ1-2; TRBD1 aligns across 9 bases. This CDR3 is 14 amino acids long. CDR1 is MGHDK, CDR2 SYGVNS, per germline. After removal of 5 bases from V and 3 bases from J, the junction contained 4 bases not matched to a gene. CDR3 sequence (DNA): TGTGCCAGCAGTATCACAGGGGGCCACTATGGCTACACCTTC. It codes for CASSITGGHYGYTF.

The chain is built from TRBV18 and TRBJ2-5; D perhaps matches TRBD1 (6 bases). The germline V gene encodes CDR1 KGHSH and CDR2 LQKENI. V dropped 4 bases and J dropped 3 bases, with 9 bases sitting between them. The CDR3 has 13 residues. The CDR3 nucleotides are TGTGCCAGCTCACGACGACAGGAAGAGACCCAGTACTTC. Amino acids: CASSRRQEETQYF.